This T cell receptor beta chain was recovered during a study of T cell responses to AZD1222 COVID-19 vaccine. Germline CDR1 is LGHDT and CDR2 is YNNKEL (reference sequence). This CDR3 comprises 18 residues. The V gene lost 1 base and the J gene lost 5 bases, with 23 bases spanning the gap. This table comes from immunoSEQ multiplex PCR, and its TCRdb copy is limited to in-frame clones, with some not included. The sample records roughly 93,000 clones, 80% to 90% being singletons. Study conclusions and caveats: Spike was spanned by vaccine-associated CD4 TCRs, with dominance at 160-218 and 743-854. Two doses of AZD1222 preceded a rise in Spike-specific TCR breadth and depth. Only a handful of AZD1222 recipients were seropositive at baseline. Variant regions that are unmutated are reportedly the target of nearly half of spike-specific TCRs.

In regard to this clone: What it binds is unknown.

The genes are TRBV3-1 (or the pseudogene TRBV3-2) and TRBJ1-1, with D tentatively TRBD1 (6 bases). Here the sequenced sample was peripheral blood, taken on day 0 of AZD1222 vaccination. The sequence was obtained from an adult in good health. CDR3 sequence (DNA): TGTGCCAGCAGCCAAGGTCTCTCAGGGGATCTAGTAGGGACTGAAGCTTTCTTT. Translation gives CASSQGLSGDLVGTEAFF.